These T cell receptor beta chains were read from a single sample in a study of cytotoxic CD8 clonotypes in ibrutinib-treated CLL. The data were produced by immunoSEQ multiplex PCR, yet TCRdb's version contains in-frame clones alone and is incomplete. Among about 120,000 clones listed, under 70% were seen once. The sequencing used PBMCs, collected after 24 months of ibrutinib treatment. The receptors were gathered from a human donor with chronic lymphocytic leukemia. The CDR3 runs from the conserved cysteine through the conserved F or W. The D gene is left open where the match is weak. The size field is filled for only some rows; it gives once, few, many or a size class.

j_gene: TRBJ1-1
v_gene: TRBV5-1
d_gene: NA
abundance: few
len: 13
CDR3nt: TGCGCCAGCAGCTTGGCTGGTGGGGGTCTGACTTTCTTT
CDR3aa: CASSLAGGGLTFF

j_gene: TRBJ2-1
v_gene: TRBV5-1
d_gene: NA
abundance: NA
len: 15
CDR3nt: TGCGCCAGCAGCTTGGAGGTCGGATCCTACAATGAGCAGTTCTTC
CDR3aa: CASSLEVGSYNEQFF

j_gene: TRBJ2-7
v_gene: TRBV12-5
d_gene: NA
abundance: NA
len: 13
CDR3nt: TGTGCTAGTGCCACAGGGAGCTCCTACGAGCAGTACTTC
CDR3aa: CASATGSSYEQYF

j_gene: TRBJ1-6
v_gene: TRBV2
d_gene: NA
abundance: few
len: 12
CDR3nt: TGTGCCAGCAGGATCGATAGGGGACCCCTCCACTTT
CDR3aa: CASRIDRGPLHF

j_gene: TRBJ1-3
v_gene: TRBV6-1
d_gene: NA
abundance: once
len: 14
CDR3nt: TGTGCCAGACCTAAGGGGAGCTCTGGAAACACCATATATTTT
CDR3aa: CARPKGSSGNTIYF

j_gene: TRBJ1-2
v_gene: TRBV28
d_gene: TRBD1
abundance: NA
len: 14
CDR3nt: TGTGCCAGCAGTCGACAGGGTTTGGGCTATGGCTACACCTTC
CDR3aa: CASSRQGLGYGYTF

j_gene: TRBJ2-7
v_gene: TRBV4-2
d_gene: TRBD1
abundance: NA
len: 15
CDR3nt: TGTGCCAGCAGCCCTGGACAGGGGAGGGACTACGAGCAGTACTTC
CDR3aa: CASSPGQGRDYEQYF

j_gene: TRBJ1-2
v_gene: TRBV7-2
d_gene: NA
abundance: few
len: 13
CDR3nt: TGTGCCAGCAGTTTCAGAGCAACTACCGGCTACACCTTC
CDR3aa: CASSFRATTGYTF

j_gene: TRBJ2-3
v_gene: TRBV4-1
d_gene: NA
abundance: few
len: 13
CDR3nt: TGCGCCAGCAGCCAAGACGGGGAAGGTACGCAGTATTTT
CDR3aa: CASSQDGEGTQYF

j_gene: TRBJ2-3
v_gene: TRBV6-6
d_gene: TRBD2
abundance: NA
len: 16
CDR3nt: TGTGCCAGCAGTTACTTGGCGGGGGGCTTAACAGATACGCAGTATTTT
CDR3aa: CASSYLAGGLTDTQYF

j_gene: TRBJ1-2
v_gene: TRBV6-5
d_gene: NA
abundance: NA
len: 14
CDR3nt: TGTGCCAGCGGCAGGAGACAGAAAAACTATGGCTACACCTTC
CDR3aa: CASGRRQKNYGYTF

j_gene: TRBJ2-7
v_gene: TRBV6-6
d_gene: NA
abundance: NA
len: 14
CDR3nt: TGTGCCAGCAGTTACTCTCGGTTTTCCTACGAGCAGTACTTC
CDR3aa: CASSYSRFSYEQYF

j_gene: TRBJ2-5
v_gene: TRBV7-3
d_gene: NA
abundance: NA
len: 13
CDR3nt: TGTGCCAGCAGCTTAAGGCCCAAAGAGACCCAGTACTTC
CDR3aa: CASSLRPKETQYF

j_gene: TRBJ1-3
v_gene: TRBV5-1
d_gene: NA
abundance: NA
len: 17
CDR3nt: TGCGCCAGCAGCTTGGTCGGGGGTTCGGGAAGTGGAAACACCATATATTTT
CDR3aa: CASSLVGGSGSGNTIYF

j_gene: TRBJ1-1
v_gene: TRBV21-1
d_gene: NA
abundance: NA
len: 13
CDR3nt: TGTGCCAGCAGCGCACGGGAGAACACTGAAGCTTTCTTT
CDR3aa: CASSARENTEAFF

j_gene: TRBJ1-5
v_gene: TRBV7-6
d_gene: NA
abundance: NA
len: 21
CDR3nt: TGTGCCAGCAGCCCCGGTGGGTTTCAGGGTTTGGTCCGAAATAGCAATCAGCCCCAGCATTTT
CDR3aa: CASSPGGFQGLVRNSNQPQHF

j_gene: TRBJ2-2
v_gene: TRBV7-6
d_gene: NA
abundance: NA
len: 14
CDR3nt: TGTGCCAGCAGCATAGGGTCAGGTACCGGGGAGCTGTTTTTT
CDR3aa: CASSIGSGTGELFF

j_gene: TRBJ2-7
v_gene: TRBV5-6
d_gene: NA
abundance: NA
len: 14
CDR3nt: TGTGCCAGCAGTTTTCTGGGGGGCGCCTACGAGCAGTACTTC
CDR3aa: CASSFLGGAYEQYF

j_gene: TRBJ1-2
v_gene: TRBV7-2
d_gene: NA
abundance: NA
len: 12
CDR3nt: TGTGCCAGCAGCCCCTCGAAATATGGCTACACCTTC
CDR3aa: CASSPSKYGYTF

j_gene: TRBJ1-4
v_gene: TRBV2
d_gene: TRBD1
abundance: once
len: 15
CDR3nt: TGTGCCAGCAGTACGGACAGGTTTTTTAATGAAAAACTGTTTTTT
CDR3aa: CASSTDRFFNEKLFF

j_gene: TRBJ1-6
v_gene: TRBV5-1
d_gene: TRBD1
abundance: NA
len: 16
CDR3nt: TGCGCCAGCACGTTTTCCGGGACAGGGGCCGATTCACCCCTCCACTTT
CDR3aa: CASTFSGTGADSPLHF

j_gene: TRBJ1-6
v_gene: TRBV28
d_gene: NA
abundance: NA
len: 12
CDR3nt: TGTGCCAGCAGTTTATGGAGTACGGCCCTCCACTTT
CDR3aa: CASSLWSTALHF

j_gene: TRBJ1-3
v_gene: TRBV5-6
d_gene: NA
abundance: NA
len: 13
CDR3nt: TGTGCCAGCAGCTTGAGGGTTGGAAACACCATATATTTT
CDR3aa: CASSLRVGNTIYF

j_gene: TRBJ1-2
v_gene: TRBV2
d_gene: NA
abundance: NA
len: 14
CDR3nt: TGTGCCAGCAGTATCCGACAGGAGAACTATGGCTACACCTTC
CDR3aa: CASSIRQENYGYTF

j_gene: TRBJ1-2
v_gene: TRBV7-9
d_gene: NA
abundance: NA
len: 13
CDR3nt: TGTGCCAGCAGCTTAGCACAGGGATCCGGCTACACCTTC
CDR3aa: CASSLAQGSGYTF

j_gene: TRBJ1-1
v_gene: TRBV6-1
d_gene: TRBD1
abundance: NA
len: 14
CDR3nt: TGTGCCAGCAGTTGGGGACAGGGGTTACAAGAAGCTTTCTTT
CDR3aa: CASSWGQGLQEAFF

j_gene: TRBJ2-3
v_gene: TRBV7-3
d_gene: TRBD2
abundance: few
len: 16
CDR3nt: TGTGCCAGCAGCTTAAACCAGCGGGGGACCACAGATACGCAGTATTTT
CDR3aa: CASSLNQRGTTDTQYF

j_gene: TRBJ2-2
v_gene: TRBV11-3
d_gene: NA
abundance: many
len: 20
CDR3nt: TGTGCCAGCAGCTTAGCGGCCGGGACCCCTCGATTCCGCGACATCGGGGAGCTGTTTTTT
CDR3aa: CASSLAAGTPRFRDIGELFF

j_gene: TRBJ2-1
v_gene: TRBV25-1
d_gene: NA
abundance: NA
len: 12
CDR3nt: TGTGCCAGCAGTGTAGCGTACAATGAGCAGTTCTTC
CDR3aa: CASSVAYNEQFF

j_gene: TRBJ2-3
v_gene: TRBV5-1
d_gene: TRBD1
abundance: NA
len: 15
CDR3nt: TGCGCCAGCAGCTTCCAGGGGGCAGGCACAGATACGCAGTATTTT
CDR3aa: CASSFQGAGTDTQYF

j_gene: TRBJ2-1
v_gene: TRBV7-3
d_gene: TRBD2
abundance: NA
len: 16
CDR3nt: TGTGCCAGCAGCCCCCTCGCGGGGGGCTCCCCCAATGAGCAGTTCTTC
CDR3aa: CASSPLAGGSPNEQFF

j_gene: TRBJ2-7
v_gene: TRBV11-1
d_gene: NA
abundance: once
len: 14
CDR3nt: TGTGCCAGCAGCCCGAGGGCGTTGGGGGCTGAGCAGTACTTC
CDR3aa: CASSPRALGAEQYF

j_gene: TRBJ2-5
v_gene: TRBV28
d_gene: TRBD2
abundance: NA
len: 17
CDR3nt: TGTGCCAGCAGTTCATCCTCTGCGGGGGGGTTACGGGAGACCCAGTACTTC
CDR3aa: CASSSSSAGGLRETQYF

j_gene: TRBJ2-2
v_gene: TRBV30
d_gene: TRBD1
abundance: NA
len: 13
CDR3nt: TGTGCCTGGAGCCGACAGGGGACCGGGGAGCTGTTTTTT
CDR3aa: CAWSRQGTGELFF

j_gene: TRBJ2-7
v_gene: TRBV30
d_gene: NA
abundance: once
len: 14
CDR3nt: TGTGCCTGGAGTAGGGGACTTCCTACCGACGAGCAGTACTTC
CDR3aa: CAWSRGLPTDEQYF

j_gene: TRBJ2-7
v_gene: TRBV11-2
d_gene: TRBD2
abundance: few
len: 14
CDR3nt: TGTGCCAGCAGCTCCCTCTCCCGGGGGGGCGCGCAGTACTTC
CDR3aa: CASSSLSRGGAQYF

j_gene: TRBJ1-2
v_gene: TRBV25-1
d_gene: TRBD1
abundance: few
len: 14
CDR3nt: TGTGCCAGCAGCTGGGGGACAGTTAACTATGGCTACACCTTC
CDR3aa: CASSWGTVNYGYTF

j_gene: TRBJ2-2
v_gene: TRBV28
d_gene: NA
abundance: NA
len: 12
CDR3nt: TGTGCCAGCAGTTTAACGGGCGGGGAGCTGTTTTTT
CDR3aa: CASSLTGGELFF

j_gene: TRBJ2-7
v_gene: TRBV30
d_gene: NA
abundance: NA
len: 11
CDR3nt: TGTGCCTGGAGTGCTCCCTACGAGCAGTACTTC
CDR3aa: CAWSAPYEQYF

j_gene: TRBJ2-7
v_gene: TRBV6-1
d_gene: TRBD2
abundance: few
len: 16
CDR3nt: TGTGCCAGCAGTGAAGATGTGGCGGGGGGGAGGTACGAGCAGTACTTC
CDR3aa: CASSEDVAGGRYEQYF

j_gene: TRBJ2-2
v_gene: TRBV11-1
d_gene: NA
abundance: NA
len: 13
CDR3nt: TGTGCCAGCAGCTTGAGGGACACCGGGGAGCTGTTTTTT
CDR3aa: CASSLRDTGELFF

j_gene: TRBJ1-6
v_gene: TRBV30
d_gene: TRBD1
abundance: NA
len: 17
CDR3nt: TGTGCCTGGAGTGGGGACAGCTCGAGCTCCTATAATTCACCCCTCCACTTT
CDR3aa: CAWSGDSSSSYNSPLHF

j_gene: TRBJ1-1
v_gene: TRBV5-5
d_gene: NA
abundance: few
len: 14
CDR3nt: TGTGCCAGCTCCCAGGGGAACATGAACACTGAAGCTTTCTTT
CDR3aa: CASSQGNMNTEAFF

j_gene: TRBJ2-2
v_gene: TRBV28
d_gene: NA
abundance: many
len: 14
CDR3nt: TGTGCCAGCATAACCGGGCCGAACACCGGGGAGCTGTTTTTT
CDR3aa: CASITGPNTGELFF

j_gene: TRBJ2-7
v_gene: TRBV13
d_gene: NA
abundance: NA
len: 14
CDR3nt: TGTGCCAGCAGCTTACAGGGAGGTGCCTACGAGCAGTACTTC
CDR3aa: CASSLQGGAYEQYF

j_gene: TRBJ1-3
v_gene: TRBV5-6
d_gene: NA
abundance: NA
len: 15
CDR3nt: TGTGCCAGCAGCTTAAACGGATTTACTGGAAACACCATATATTTT
CDR3aa: CASSLNGFTGNTIYF

j_gene: TRBJ1-1
v_gene: TRBV5-8
d_gene: NA
abundance: NA
len: 14
CDR3nt: TGTGCCAGCAGCTTGGTACAGGGTGGGACTGAAGCTTTCTTT
CDR3aa: CASSLVQGGTEAFF

j_gene: TRBJ1-1
v_gene: TRBV7-8
d_gene: NA
abundance: once
len: 10
CDR3nt: TGTGCCAGCGGTATGGAGTTTCCTTTCTTT
CDR3aa: CASGMEFPFF

j_gene: TRBJ2-3
v_gene: TRBV6-1
d_gene: TRBD1
abundance: once
len: 14
CDR3nt: TGTGCCAGCAGTGACCAACAGGGGGCAGATACGCAGTATTTT
CDR3aa: CASSDQQGADTQYF

j_gene: TRBJ1-2
v_gene: TRBV28
d_gene: NA
abundance: NA
len: 15
CDR3nt: TGTGCCAGCAGTTTCTCGGACAGATATCCCCATGGCTACACCTTC
CDR3aa: CASSFSDRYPHGYTF